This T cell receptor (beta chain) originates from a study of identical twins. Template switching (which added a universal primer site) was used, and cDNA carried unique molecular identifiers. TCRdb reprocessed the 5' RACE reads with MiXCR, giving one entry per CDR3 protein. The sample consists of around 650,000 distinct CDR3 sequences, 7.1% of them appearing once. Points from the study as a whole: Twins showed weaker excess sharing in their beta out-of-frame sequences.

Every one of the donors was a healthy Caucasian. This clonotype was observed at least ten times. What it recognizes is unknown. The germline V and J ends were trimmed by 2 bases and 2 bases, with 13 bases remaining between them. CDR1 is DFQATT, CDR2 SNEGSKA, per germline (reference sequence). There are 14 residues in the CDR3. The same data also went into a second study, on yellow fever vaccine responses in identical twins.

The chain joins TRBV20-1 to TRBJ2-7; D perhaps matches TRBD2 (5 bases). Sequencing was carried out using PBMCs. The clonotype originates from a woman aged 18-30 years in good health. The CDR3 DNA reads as TGCAGTGCTAGAATTCCGGGGAGTACCTACGAGCAGTACTTC. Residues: CSARIPGSTYEQYF.